This TCR beta chain appears in the sequencing data of a study of T cell responses to AZD1222 COVID-19 vaccine. The study, taken as a whole, reports: CD4 TCRs linked to vaccination spanned spike, dominating at 160-218 and 743-854. None of the repertoires were sampled until the peak T cell response had passed. White British people made up most donors, females outnumbered males, and clonal diversity was possibly underestimated. Reportedly, close to half of spike-specific TCRs are directed against unmutated variant regions.

Germline V gene sequence: CDR1 SGHRS, CDR2 YFSETQ. The V and J ends lost 0 bases and 1 base respectively, with 8 bases between them. The CDR3 sequence is 15 residues long. Assay: immunoSEQ multiplex PCR; the TCRdb copy retains only in-frame clones and omits some. The table shows about 94,000 clones, with approximately 88% occurring only once. Details on this clone: The antigen remains undetermined.

The chain has TRBV5-1 and TRBJ1-5; D is perhaps TRBD1 (6 bases). Sequencing used peripheral blood, obtained 28 days after the second AZD1222 dose. This TCR derives from an adult who received the AZD1222 COVID-19 vaccine. The CDR3 loop reads CASSLGGPSNQPQHF. CDR3 in DNA: TGCGCCAGCAGCTTGGGGGGGCCGAGCAATCAGCCCCAGCATTTT.